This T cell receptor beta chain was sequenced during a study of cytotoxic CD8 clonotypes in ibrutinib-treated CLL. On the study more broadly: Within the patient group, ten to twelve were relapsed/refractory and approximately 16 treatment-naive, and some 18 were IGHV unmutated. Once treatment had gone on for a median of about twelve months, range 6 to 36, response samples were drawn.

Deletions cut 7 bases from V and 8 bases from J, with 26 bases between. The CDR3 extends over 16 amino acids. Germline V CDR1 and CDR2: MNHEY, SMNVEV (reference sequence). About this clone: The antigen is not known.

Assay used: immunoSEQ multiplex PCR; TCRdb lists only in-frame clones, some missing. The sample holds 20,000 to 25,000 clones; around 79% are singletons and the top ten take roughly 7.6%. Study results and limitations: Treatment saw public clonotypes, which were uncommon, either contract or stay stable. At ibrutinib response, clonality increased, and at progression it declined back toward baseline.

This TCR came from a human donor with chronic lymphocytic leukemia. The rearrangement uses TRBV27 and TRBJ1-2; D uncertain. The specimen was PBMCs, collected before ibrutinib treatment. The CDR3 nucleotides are TGTGCCAGCACAACCCAATTCGGAGAAGGGATGCGGGGCTACACCTTC. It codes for CASTTQFGEGMRGYTF.